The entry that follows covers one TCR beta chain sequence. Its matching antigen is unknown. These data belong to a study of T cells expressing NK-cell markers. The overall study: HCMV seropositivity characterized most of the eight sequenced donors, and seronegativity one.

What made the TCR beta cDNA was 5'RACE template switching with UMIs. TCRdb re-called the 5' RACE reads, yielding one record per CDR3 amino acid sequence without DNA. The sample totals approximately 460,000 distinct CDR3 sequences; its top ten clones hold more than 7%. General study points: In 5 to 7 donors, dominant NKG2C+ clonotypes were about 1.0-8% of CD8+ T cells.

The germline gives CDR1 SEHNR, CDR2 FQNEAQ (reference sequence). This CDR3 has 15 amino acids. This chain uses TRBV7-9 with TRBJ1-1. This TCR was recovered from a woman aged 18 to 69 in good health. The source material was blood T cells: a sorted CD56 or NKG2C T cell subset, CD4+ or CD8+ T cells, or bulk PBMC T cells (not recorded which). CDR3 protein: CASSLGLTGDTEAFF.